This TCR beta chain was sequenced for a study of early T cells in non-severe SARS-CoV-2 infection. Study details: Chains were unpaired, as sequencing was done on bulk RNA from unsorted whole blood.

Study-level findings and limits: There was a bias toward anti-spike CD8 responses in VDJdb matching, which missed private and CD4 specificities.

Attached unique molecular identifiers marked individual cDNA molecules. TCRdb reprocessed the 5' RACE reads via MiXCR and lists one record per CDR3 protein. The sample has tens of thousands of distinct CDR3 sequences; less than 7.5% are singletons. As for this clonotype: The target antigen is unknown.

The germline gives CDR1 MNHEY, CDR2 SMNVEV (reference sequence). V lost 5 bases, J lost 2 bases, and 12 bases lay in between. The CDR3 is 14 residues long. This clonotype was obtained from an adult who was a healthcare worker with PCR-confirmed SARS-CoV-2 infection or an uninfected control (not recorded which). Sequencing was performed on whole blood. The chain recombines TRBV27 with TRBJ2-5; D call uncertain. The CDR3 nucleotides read TGTGCCAGCAGTCCATGGACGGAGCAAGAGACCCAGTACTTC. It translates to CASSPWTEQETQYF.